The 18 T cell receptor beta chains listed next were all sequenced from one sample in a study of regulatory T cells in long-lasting Graves disease. With iRepertoire HTBI primers and Arm-PCR of CDR3 regions, TCR beta libraries were built. In TCRdb, the multiplex PCR reads were re-called with MiXCR into one record per CDR3 protein. Among 400,000 to 500,000 distinct CDR3 sequences listed, roughly a fifth were seen once. The time point was: persistent/refractory GD, antithyroid drugs over 5 years with positive TRAb. Following extraction of RNA from PBMCs, that RNA was used to make the TCR library. The sample consisted of peripheral blood mononuclear cells (PBMCs), taken when the disease was refractory, from a patient treated with antithyroid drugs. The receptors here all came from a female donor with Graves disease.

This clonotype was found a few times. The chain couples TRBV12-3 or TRBV12-4 to TRBJ2-3, with unresolved D. The CDR3 is 13 amino acids. V lost 6 bases and J 1 base, leaving 8 bases between the germline ends. DNA of the CDR3: TGTGCCAGCAGCCCCCGGGGCACAGATACGCAGTATTTT. Its translation: CASSPRGTDTQYF.

The table lists this clonotype with a count of one. This sequence joins TRBV19 and TRBJ2-5, with no clear D. Judging by the DNA end, TRBJ2-1 fits better; the J call may be wrong. The CDR3 length is 13 residues. The germline CDR1 and CDR2 sequences are LNHDA and SQIVND (reference sequence). CDR3 sequence: CASSATLEYEQFF. The CDR3 nucleotides read TGTGCCAGTAGTGCCACGCTAGAGTATGAGCAGTTCTTC.

This clonotype was picked up a small number of times. The rearrangement links TRBV4-1 to TRBJ2-5; TRBD2 matches at 12 bases. This CDR3 contains 18 residues. CDR1 is MGHRA and CDR2 is YSYEKL in the germline V gene. V was clipped by 2 bases and J by 2 bases; unmatched bases: 9. CDR3 sequence reads: CASSQLKLAGGPQETQYF. Here the CDR3 DNA reads TGCGCCAGCAGCCAACTTAAACTAGCGGGAGGACCACAAGAGACCCAGTACTTC.

V and J are TRBV19 and TRBJ2-1, with a tentative D call TRBD2 (5 bases). This CDR3 region has 15 residues. Germline-derived CDR1 and CDR2 are LNHDA and SQIVND (reference sequence). V shed 3 bases and J shed 0 bases, with 9 bases lying between them. The CDR3 DNA reads as TGTGCCAGTAGTATTACGGGAATCTCCTACAATGAGCAGTTCTTC. The encoded protein is CASSITGISYNEQFF. Full variable domain (outside the CDR3, taken from reference TRBV19 and TRBJ2-1): DGGITQSPKYLFRKEGQNVTLSCEQNLNHDAMYWYRQDPGQGLRLIYYSQIVNDFQKGDIAEGYSVSREKKESFPLTVTSAQKNPTAFYLCASSITGISYNEQFFGPGTRLTVL.

Note on this clonotype: A much larger clone differs by one base, so this may be a read error. The CDR3 does not close with the conserved phenylalanine or tryptophan, likely indicating a read error. This chain links TRBV6-2 or TRBV6-3 with TRBJ2-7, with 7 bases aligning to TRBD1. The CDR3 totals 13 residues. J gave up 2 bases and V 5 bases, and 3 bases lay outside the gene matches. The germline gives CDR1 MNHEY, CDR2 SVGEGT. The CDR3 region has the DNA TGTGCCAGCAGTGACAGGGTAACCTACGAGCAGTACCTC. Translation gives CASSDRVTYEQYL.

This clonotype turned up a few times. The V call is TRBV9, the J call TRBJ1-5, with 8 bases identical to TRBD1. Germline lookup yields CDR1 SGDLS and CDR2 YYNGEE. This CDR3 is built from 14 residues. V dropped 0 bases and J dropped 7; count of bases not matched to a gene: 3. In DNA, the CDR3 is TGTGCCAGCAGCGTAGAGGACAGGGACCAGCCCCAGCATTTT. This sequence encodes CASSVEDRDQPQHF.

This clonotype was picked up a small number of times. The chain combines TRBV20-1 with TRBJ2-7; 8 bases line up with TRBD2. The CDR3 sequence is 15 residues long. CDR1 is DFQATT, CDR2 SNEGSKA, per germline (reference sequence). V trimming: 0 bases; J trimming: 6 bases; junction bases outside the gene matches: 10. This CDR3 is CSARDKREFVFEQYF. The CDR3 DNA sequence: TGCAGTGCTAGAGACAAGCGGGAGTTCGTATTCGAGCAGTACTTC.

V gene TRBV6-2 or TRBV6-3 combines with J gene TRBJ2-4; the D is unclear. CDR3 length: 15 residues. Trimming cost V 6 bases and J 0 bases, with 12 bases left between them. The V gene's germline CDR1 is MNHEY and CDR2 SVGEGT. CDR3 bases: TGTGCCAGCAGAATTGACTCCTTAGCCAAAAACATTCAGTACTTC. As protein: CASRIDSLAKNIQYF.

This clonotype has a count of ten or more. The chain recombines TRBV2 with TRBJ2-7, with 7 positions matching TRBD1. The CDR3 is 13 amino acids. J was trimmed by 0 bases and V by 6 bases; bases with no gene match: 2. Germline V gene lookup returns CDR1 SNHLY and CDR2 FYNNEI. The CDR3 here is CASSGDSSYEQYF. The CDR3 nucleotides are TGTGCCAGCAGCGGGGACAGCTCCTACGAGCAGTACTTC.

In nucleotides, the CDR3 is TGTGCCAGCAGCGTAGGGACAGGGCTCACTGAAGCTTTCTTT. It is translated as CASSVGTGLTEAFF. The chain has TRBV9 and TRBJ1-1, with 8 bases matching TRBD1. The CDR3 length is 14 residues. V dropped 0 bases and J dropped 4; count of bases not matched to a gene: 2. Germline V gene lookup returns CDR1 SGDLS and CDR2 YYNGEE.

This chain uses TRBV27 with TRBJ2-7; TRBD1 aligns across 9 bases. Per the germline V gene, CDR1 is MNHEY and CDR2 is SMNVEV (reference sequence). V gave up 1 base and J gave up 5 bases; unmatched junction bases: 6. The CDR3 has 15 residues. The CDR3 region has the DNA TGTGCCAGCAGTTTATTGGGACAGGGAGTTAACGAGCAGTACTTC. Translation gives CASSLLGQGVNEQYF.

V and J are TRBV6-4 and TRBJ2-2; a possible D gene is TRBD1 (6 bases). V lost 0 bases and J 8 bases, leaving 10 bases between the germline ends. This CDR3 spans 14 amino acids. Germline lookup yields CDR1 MRHNA and CDR2 SNTAGT. CDR3 region: CASSDSPGTGELFF. The CDR3, as DNA: TGTGCCAGCAGTGACTCTCCCGGGACAGGGGAGCTGTTTTTT.

This clonotype was detected many times. The gene calls are TRBV28 and TRBJ1-2; maybe TRBD1 (6 bases). The CDR3 length is 15 residues. Germline V CDR1 and CDR2: MDHEN, SYDVKM. The germline V and J ends were trimmed by 2 bases and 3 bases, with 13 bases remaining between them. CDR3 amino acids: CASSLRVRGDYGYTF. For the CDR3, the DNA is TGTGCCAGCAGTTTACGGGTCAGGGGTGACTATGGCTACACCTTC.

This clonotype was recorded many times. The chain recombines TRBV28 with TRBJ2-5; D is tentatively TRBD1 or TRBD2 (5 bases each). The CDR3 totals 15 residues. From germline, CDR1 is MDHEN and CDR2 SYDVKM. The V end was cut by 5 bases, the J end by 2 bases, with 15 bases between. The DNA of the CDR3 is TGTGCCAGCAGTCGGGGCCAGCTGGGGCAAGAGACCCAGTACTTC. It encodes CASSRGQLGQETQYF.

V and J are TRBV20-1 and TRBJ1-3, with D unresolved. CDR1 DFQATT and CDR2 SNEGSKA come from the germline V gene (reference sequence). The length of the CDR3 is 13 residues. Deletions cut 5 bases from V and 6 bases from J, with 14 bases between. The CDR3 sequence: CSAEAAWENTIYF. In DNA form, the CDR3 reads TGCAGTGCTGAGGCCGCTTGGGAAAACACCATATATTTT.

With regard to this clonotype: It may be a read error: a sequence one base away is much more abundant. The chain joins TRBV12-3 or TRBV12-4 to TRBJ1-5, with D possibly matching TRBD1 (5 bases). This CDR3 has 14 residues. V was clipped by 7 bases and J by 5 bases, with 15 bases between them. The chain's CDR3 is CASNNQGLYQPQHF. For the CDR3, the DNA is TGTGCCAGCAATAACCAGGGACTGTATCAGCCCCAGCATTTT.

This chain joins TRBV3-1 and TRBJ2-1, with 10 positions matching TRBD2. The CDR3 extends over 18 amino acids. J was trimmed by 5 bases and V by 0 bases; bases with no gene match: 10. The germline gives CDR1 LGHDT, CDR2 YNNKEL (reference sequence). The DNA of the CDR3 is TGTGCCAGCAGCCAAGATCCCCTCGGACTAGCGGCGAACAATGAGCAGTTCTTC. Encoded protein: CASSQDPLGLAANNEQFF.

This clonotype was seen many times. This sequence joins TRBV18 and TRBJ1-4; TRBD1 might be the D (6 bases). Trimming pared 4 bases from V and 6 bases from J, leaving 12 bases between. The CDR3 covers 14 residues. The germline V gene encodes CDR1 KGHSH and CDR2 LQKENI. The CDR3 is CASSLRDTDEKLFF. The CDR3 nucleotides read TGTGCCAGCTCACTCCGGGACACTGATGAAAAACTGTTTTTT.